These 28 T cell receptor beta chains share one sample of origin, sequenced in a study of blood T cell repertoires in COVID-19. Assay: immunoSEQ multiplex PCR; the TCRdb copy retains only in-frame clones and omits some. Of 49,000 or so clones detected, 75% to 90% appear once; the ten largest clones hold approximately 32%. Sequencing was carried out using peripheral blood. The receptors stem from a woman over 75 with COVID-19, enrolled during active disease.

The V call is TRBV19, the J call TRBJ1-2, with D hard to call. V was clipped by 10 bases and J by 8 bases, with 14 bases between them. The CDR3 runs 11 residues. CDR1 LNHDA and CDR2 SQIVND come from the germline V gene (reference sequence). In DNA, the CDR3 is TGTGCCACATGGGCCTCTGAGGGCTACACCTTC. This translates into CATWASEGYTF. The full variable domain, rest sourced from reference TRBV19 and TRBJ1-2, is DGGITQSPKYLFRKEGQNVTLSCEQNLNHDAMYWYRQDPGQGLRLIYYSQIVNDFQKGDIAEGYSVSREKKESFPLTVTSAQKNPTAFYLCATWASEGYTFGSGTRLTVV.

V is TRBV7-2 and J is TRBJ2-1; D perhaps matches TRBD2 (7 bases). V was clipped by 10 bases and J by 4 bases, with 20 bases between them. The CDR3 is 15 residues long. Per germline, CDR1 SGHTA and CDR2 FQGNSA. CDR3 sequence: CATQLLGGEYNEQFF. For the CDR3, the DNA is TGTGCCACCCAGCTTCTAGGGGGGGAGTACAATGAGCAGTTCTTC. Full variable domain (remainder filled in from reference TRBV7-2 and TRBJ2-1): GAGVSQSPSNKVTEKGKDVELRCDPISGHTALYWYRQSLGQGLEFLIYFQGNSAPDKSGLPSDRFSAERTGGSVSTLTIQRTQQEDSAVYLCATQLLGGEYNEQFFGPGTRLTVL.

This chain connects TRBV7-2 to TRBJ1-4; D possibly corresponds to TRBD1 (6 bases). Trimming left V 1 base short and J 3 bases short, with 9 bases between. Germline lookup yields CDR1 SGHTA and CDR2 FQGNSA. The CDR3 extends over 15 amino acids. The CDR3 DNA follows: TGTGCCAGCAGCTTAGTGGGGGCAGCTAATGAAAAACTGTTTTTT. It translates to CASSLVGAANEKLFF.

The chain has TRBV15 and TRBJ2-3, with a tentative D call TRBD2 (6 bases). Germline CDR1 is LNHNV and CDR2 is YYDKDF (reference sequence). This CDR3 region has 14 residues. Trimming pared 6 bases from V and 4 bases from J, leaving 14 bases between. The CDR3 coding sequence is TGTGCCACCAGGAACGGGAGAGGGTCAGATACGCAGTATTTT. This encodes CATRNGRGSDTQYF.

For the CDR3, the DNA is TGTGCCAGCAGTTTGGGGGAGGATACCACCGGGGAGCTGTTTTTT. The encoded protein is CASSLGEDTTGELFF. The V gene is TRBV6-2 or TRBV6-3, the J gene TRBJ2-2; weak D call: TRBD2 (6 bases). This CDR3 contains 15 residues. CDR1 is MNHEY, CDR2 SVGEGT, per germline. The germline V and J ends were trimmed by 4 bases and 4 bases, with 13 bases remaining between them.

V gene TRBV4-3 combines with J gene TRBJ2-7; 10 nucleotides align to TRBD2. Germline lookup yields CDR1 LGHNA and CDR2 YSLEER. Losses at the gene ends were 1 base for V and 6 bases for J; bases not matched to a gene: 6. CDR3 length: 15 amino acids. CDR3 residues: CASSQGLAGGGEQYF. CDR3 bases: TGCGCCAGCAGCCAAGGCTTAGCGGGAGGAGGCGAGCAGTACTTC.

The chain joins TRBV7-9 to TRBJ1-1, with D perhaps matching TRBD1 (5 bases). Trimming shortened V by 4 bases and J by 1 base, and 16 bases separated the two germline ends. This CDR3 has 16 amino acids. Germline lookup yields CDR1 SEHNR and CDR2 FQNEAQ (reference sequence). CDR3 sequence: CASSSQGLRANTEAFF. The CDR3 nucleotides are TGTGCCAGCAGCTCCCAGGGATTGAGAGCGAACACTGAAGCTTTCTTT. Full variable domain (rest looked up from reference TRBV7-9 and TRBJ1-1): DTGVSQNPRHKITKRGQNVTFRCDPISEHNRLYWYRQTLGQGPEFLTYFQNEAQLEKSRLLSDRFSAERPKGSFSTLEIQRTEQGDSAMYLCASSSQGLRANTEAFFGQGTRLTVV.

The rearrangement joins TRBV6-6 to TRBJ2-7, with 10 bases fitting TRBD2. The V and J ends lost 6 bases and 0 bases, in that order; junction bases with no gene match: 5. The CDR3 has 15 residues. The germline CDR1 and CDR2 sequences are MNHNY and SVGAGI (reference sequence). CDR3 nucleotides: TGTGCCAGCAGCCCTAGCGGGGGTAGCTCCTACGAGCAGTACTTC. Protein product: CASSPSGGSSYEQYF.

This clone turned up a few times. This chain joins TRBV6-4 and TRBJ2-5, with 8 positions matching TRBD1. V shed 8 bases, J shed 5 bases, and the junction held 22 bases outside the gene matches. The V gene's germline CDR1 is MRHNA and CDR2 SNTAGT. The CDR3 has 18 residues. The CDR3 DNA sequence: TGTGCCAGCCCCGGGCACAGGGGGAAGCCCAATACAACGGAGACCCAGTACTTC. It is translated as CASPGHRGKPNTTETQYF.

This chain joins TRBV24-1 and TRBJ2-1, with D possibly TRBD2 on 6 matching bases. The germline CDR1 and CDR2 sequences are KGHDR and SFDVKD. CDR3 length: 18 amino acids. Trimming stripped 4 bases from V and 6 bases from J, with 24 bases between. DNA for the CDR3: TGTGCCACCAGTGACCTCATAACGGGAGTGGGTAACACCAATGAGCAGTTCTTC. Translation gives CATSDLITGVGNTNEQFF.

The CDR3 is CASSRVDRVGNQPQHF. CDR3 DNA: TGTGCCAGCAGTAGGGTCGACAGGGTAGGCAATCAGCCCCAGCATTTT. The chain has TRBV6-2 or TRBV6-3 and TRBJ1-5; 7 nucleotides align to TRBD1. The J segment lost 2 bases and the V segment lost 5 bases, leaving 9 bases of the junction unmatched. Germline CDR1 MNHEY, CDR2 SVGEGT. This CDR3 has 16 residues.

The chain carries TRBV7-6 and TRBJ1-3; unclear D gene. This CDR3 has 16 amino acids. V was pared by 5 bases and J by 0 bases, with 14 bases between. Germline CDR1 and CDR2: SGHVS and FNYEAQ. CDR3 loop: CASSHDMSYSGNTIYF. CDR3 DNA: TGTGCCAGCAGCCACGACATGTCCTACTCTGGAAACACCATATATTTT.

This clone occurred a few times. The chain couples TRBV7-2 to TRBJ1-1; 7 bases line up with TRBD1. CDR1 and CDR2 (germline): SGHTA, FQGNSA. This CDR3 has 13 amino acids. V gave up 5 bases and J gave up 7 bases; unmatched junction bases: 7. The CDR3 here is CASSITGVGEAFF. The CDR3 nucleotides read TGTGCCAGCAGCATCACAGGGGTCGGTGAAGCTTTCTTT.

The chain employs TRBV7-3 and TRBJ2-1, with 14 bases lining up with TRBD2. The junction had 7 bases not matched to a gene; V was cut back by 5 bases and J by 7 bases. CDR1 is SGHTA, CDR2 FQGTGA, per germline. The CDR3 spans 16 residues. The CDR3 DNA follows: TGTGCCAGCAGCCTGTCCGGGACTAGCGGGAGAAATGAGCAGTTCTTC. Its translation is CASSLSGTSGRNEQFF.

V is TRBV19 and J is TRBJ2-1, with D maybe TRBD1 (5 bases). This CDR3 is 14 amino acids long. Germline CDR1 is LNHDA and CDR2 is SQIVND (reference sequence). Trimming took off 5 bases at V and 4 bases at J, with 12 bases between the two ends. CDR3 DNA: TGTGCCAGTAGTTATAGTGGGGCATACAATGAGCAGTTCTTC. Amino acid sequence: CASSYSGAYNEQFF. The full variable domain, completed using reference TRBV19 and TRBJ2-1, is DGGITQSPKYLFRKEGQNVTLSCEQNLNHDAMYWYRQDPGQGLRLIYYSQIVNDFQKGDIAEGYSVSREKKESFPLTVTSAQKNPTAFYLCASSYSGAYNEQFFGPGTRLTVL.

The chain has TRBV6-2 or TRBV6-3 and TRBJ1-1; 7 bases are a match to TRBD1. CDR1 and CDR2 from the germline V gene are MNHEY and SVGEGT. The CDR3 is 15 residues long. The J segment lost 0 bases and the V segment lost 5 bases, leaving 6 bases of the junction unmatched. The CDR3 bases are TGTGCCAGCAGTGACCGACAGGGCATGAACACTGAAGCTTTCTTT. Translation gives CASSDRQGMNTEAFF.

The chain couples TRBV11-2 to TRBJ2-7, with TRBD1 matching over 8 bases. The CDR3 is made up of 15 amino acids. The germline V gene encodes CDR1 SGHAT and CDR2 FQNNGV. Unmatched junction bases numbered 9, after V lost 6 bases and J lost 2 bases. The CDR3, as DNA: TGTGCCAGCAGAGTTACAGGGGGTAACCCCTACGAGCAGTACTTC. Translated: CASRVTGGNPYEQYF.

The V gene is TRBV6-5, the J gene TRBJ2-7; 7 bases align to TRBD1. J lost 0 bases, V lost 6 bases, and 5 bases had no gene match. Per germline, CDR1 MNHEY and CDR2 SVGAGI. The CDR3 totals 14 residues. DNA for the CDR3: TGTGCCAGCAGGATAGACAGGGACTCCTACGAGCAGTACTTC. Translation gives CASRIDRDSYEQYF.

This clone was seen once. The chain carries TRBV4-3 and TRBJ2-7, with TRBD2 identical over 10 bases. The CDR3 is 16 residues long. The J segment lost 5 bases and the V segment lost 3 bases, leaving 10 bases of the junction unmatched. Germline CDR1 reads LGHNA; CDR2 reads YSLEER. The CDR3 sequence is CASSQAPLAGEDEQYF. DNA for the CDR3: TGCGCCAGCAGCCAGGCCCCCCTAGCGGGAGAAGACGAGCAGTACTTC.

The table lists this clone with a few counts. The J gene is TRBJ2-3, the V gene TRBV10-3; perhaps TRBD1 as D (6 bases). CDR1 is ENHRY and CDR2 is SYGVKD in the germline V gene. This CDR3 region has 16 residues. V was clipped by 6 bases and J by 6 bases, with 22 bases between them. The CDR3, as DNA: TGTGCCATCAGGGCCGCAGGGACACGGGCTGTGGATACGCAGTATTTT. Translating gives CAIRAAGTRAVDTQYF.

This clone was recorded a few times. This chain uses TRBV2 with TRBJ2-1, with 14 bases identical to TRBD2. Germline values: CDR1 SNHLY, CDR2 FYNNEI. V was clipped by 6 bases and J by 8 bases; unmatched bases: 6. The CDR3 runs to 15 residues. CDR3 bases: TGTGCCAGCAGAGAGACTAGCGGGGGGGGCGATGAGCAGTTCTTC. Residues: CASRETSGGGDEQFF.

The V call is TRBV18, the J call TRBJ2-7; TRBD2 might be the D (6 bases). The V end was cut by 6 bases, the J end by 2 bases, with 17 bases between. Germline-derived CDR1 and CDR2 are KGHSH and LQKENI. The CDR3 consists of 15 residues. CDR3 sequence: CASSNGGMKTYEQYF. CDR3 in DNA: TGTGCCAGCTCCAACGGGGGAATGAAGACCTACGAGCAGTACTTC.

By frequency in the sample, this clone is medium-sized. The gene calls are TRBV19 and TRBJ2-7, with 10 bases lining up with TRBD2. The ends lost 4 bases at V and 3 bases at J; junction bases unmatched: 6. Germline lookup yields CDR1 LNHDA and CDR2 SQIVND (reference sequence). The CDR3 contains 15 residues. This chain's CDR3 is CASSKTSGNYYEQYF. Written as DNA, the CDR3 is TGTGCCAGTAGTAAAACTAGCGGGAATTACTACGAGCAGTACTTC.

The CDR3 region has the DNA TGTGCCAGCTCACCACCCTCGGGACAGGGAGGAAAACTGTTTTTT. Its protein is CASSPPSGQGGKLFF. This chain uses TRBV18 with TRBJ1-4; 9 positions match TRBD1. The V and J ends lost 0 bases and 10 bases, in that order; junction bases with no gene match: 6. CDR3 length equals 15 residues. Looked up from germline, CDR1 is KGHSH and CDR2 is LQKENI.

This sequence joins TRBV7-3 and TRBJ1-5; TRBD1 matches 8 bases. Trimming removed 4 bases from V and 6 bases from J; junction bases left unmatched: 17. Germline-derived CDR1 and CDR2 are SGHTA and FQGTGA. This CDR3 is 18 amino acids long. CDR3: CASSSRQGSTTGCQPQHF. CDR3 bases: TGTGCCAGCAGCTCTAGACAGGGGAGCACCACTGGTTGTCAGCCCCAGCATTTT.

The chain employs TRBV29-1 and TRBJ1-2; a possible D gene is TRBD1 (5 bases). The CDR3 totals 14 residues. Per the germline V gene, CDR1 is SQVTM and CDR2 is ANQGSEA. Between the trimmed V and J ends, which lost 4 bases and 3 bases, there was a span of 15 bases. The CDR3 spells CSVGLRRGDYGYTF. The CDR3 DNA reads TGCAGCGTTGGTCTTAGGAGGGGAGACTATGGCTACACCTTC.

The gene calls are TRBV5-6 and TRBJ1-6; no definite D call. V was trimmed by 1 base and J by 10 bases, leaving 15 bases between them. This CDR3 is built from 15 residues. Germline V gene data show CDR1 as SGHDT and CDR2 as YYEEEE. The CDR3 nucleotides are TGTGCCAGCAGCTTGTACGGAGAGATTGGGTCACCCCTCCACTTT. Encoded protein: CASSLYGEIGSPLHF. Together with reference TRBV5-6 and TRBJ1-6, the CDR3 gives the full variable domain: DAGVTQSPTHLIKTRGQQVTLRCSPKSGHDTVSWYQQALGQGPQFIFQYYEEEERQRGNFPDRFSGHQFPNYSSELNVNALLLGDSALYLCASSLYGEIGSPLHFGNGTRLTVT.

V usage is TRBV19 and J usage is TRBJ2-3; D is perhaps TRBD2 (6 bases). This CDR3 spans 14 amino acids. Germline CDR1 is LNHDA and CDR2 is SQIVND (reference sequence). The V and J ends lost 3 bases and 4 bases respectively, with 11 bases between them. CDR3 sequence (DNA): TGTGCCAGTAGTATCTACGGGAGTGCAGATACGCAGTATTTT. Residues: CASSIYGSADTQYF.